The 2 T cell receptor beta chains given below trace back to one sample, sequenced in a study of blood T cell repertoires in COVID-19. The repertoire was sequenced with immunoSEQ multiplex PCR; TCRdb's copy has only in-frame clones and lacks some. The profile shows approximately 200,000 clones, roughly 84% of them singletons. The sequencing input was peripheral blood. The receptor source for this set is a woman aged 30 to 39 who had recovered from COVID-19.

The rearrangement links TRBV7-3 to TRBJ2-7; 11 bases are shared with TRBD2. Germline CDR1 is SGHTA and CDR2 is FQGTGA. V lost 6 bases to trimming and J lost 5 bases; unmatched junction nucleotides: 6. This CDR3 is built from 14 residues. CDR3 in DNA: TGTGCCAGCAGTTTAGCGGGAGGGCGAAACGAGCAGTACTTC. It specifies CASSLAGGRNEQYF.

V and J are TRBV28 and TRBJ2-3, with D perhaps matching TRBD2 (5 bases). V lost 1 base to trimming and J lost 0 bases, with 8 bases between them. Germline V gene sequence: CDR1 MDHEN, CDR2 SYDVKM. This CDR3 is built from 15 residues. This CDR3 reads CASSLLTGSTDTQYF. The CDR3, as DNA: TGTGCCAGCAGTTTATTGACGGGAAGCACAGATACGCAGTATTTT.